These T cell receptor beta chains were read from a single sample in a study of shared clonotypes between healthy human individuals. Sequencing used immunoSEQ multiplex PCR; TCRdb keeps in-frame clones, though not all of them. The sample contains some 2,400,000 clones, approximately 96% of which appear only once. Sequenced: naive CD4+ T cells sorted from blood. The receptors derive from a man between 18 and 29 years old in good health. CDR3s include the opening cysteine and the closing phenylalanine or tryptophan. A D gene is named only where the DNA matches it firmly.

V gene: TRBV7-9; J gene: TRBJ1-1; D gene: .; CDR3 protein: CASSLLTGMNTEAFF
V gene: TRBV6-1; J gene: TRBJ1-1; D gene: TRBD1; CDR3 protein: CASSLGQANTEAFF
V gene: TRBV4-2; J gene: TRBJ1-5; D gene: .; CDR3 protein: CASSPETGGHSGNQPQHF
V gene: TRBV6-5; J gene: TRBJ2-5; D gene: .; CDR3 protein: CASSYAGEQYF
V gene: TRBV5-5; J gene: TRBJ2-7; D gene: .; CDR3 protein: CASSTYSSYEQYF
V gene: TRBV2; J gene: TRBJ2-7; D gene: .; CDR3 protein: CASSYTRDNEQYF
V gene: TRBV2; J gene: TRBJ2-7; D gene: .; CDR3 protein: CASSARGFDSQYF
V gene: TRBV12-5; J gene: TRBJ1-5; D gene: TRBD1; CDR3 protein: CASGPGQGNQPQHF
V gene: TRBV7-9; J gene: TRBJ2-5; D gene: .; CDR3 protein: CASIPPEGGHQETQYF
V gene: TRBV19; J gene: TRBJ1-2; D gene: .; CDR3 protein: CASTSRQETYGYTF
V gene: TRBV4-2; J gene: TRBJ2-6; D gene: .; CDR3 protein: CASSQDRGGANVLTF
V gene: TRBV18; J gene: TRBJ1-3; D gene: .; CDR3 protein: CASSPYPGSGNTIYF
V gene: TRBV10-3; J gene: TRBJ2-5; D gene: TRBD1; CDR3 protein: CAISVTGGQETQYF
V gene: TRBV2; J gene: TRBJ1-2; D gene: TRBD1; CDR3 protein: CASSSRGQGEGGYTF
V gene: TRBV6-5; J gene: TRBJ2-1; D gene: TRBD1; CDR3 protein: CASSTGTGGRNEQFF
V gene: TRBV7-8; J gene: TRBJ2-7; D gene: .; CDR3 protein: CASSLERGRSYEQYF
V gene: TRBV5-1; J gene: TRBJ2-7; D gene: TRBD2; CDR3 protein: CASSLEPPGLAGVNEQYF
V gene: TRBV5-1; J gene: TRBJ2-5; D gene: .; CDR3 protein: CASSRDVAETQYF
V gene: TRBV5-1; J gene: TRBJ1-4; D gene: .; CDR3 protein: CASSLFSNEKLFF
V gene: TRBV28; J gene: TRBJ1-2; D gene: .; CDR3 protein: CASSGLGGYTF
V gene: TRBV19; J gene: TRBJ1-5; D gene: TRBD1; CDR3 protein: CASSIRDRDGQPQHF
V gene: TRBV25-1; J gene: TRBJ2-1; D gene: TRBD1; CDR3 protein: CASSEVGTGRFEQFF
V gene: TRBV5-1; J gene: TRBJ2-7; D gene: TRBD1; CDR3 protein: CASSSGQGSSYEQYF
V gene: TRBV5-4; J gene: TRBJ1-2; D gene: .; CDR3 protein: CASSFVGLNGYTF
V gene: TRBV6-6; J gene: TRBJ1-1; D gene: .; CDR3 protein: CASSYSLGGEAFF
V gene: TRBV4-1; J gene: TRBJ2-5; D gene: TRBD1; CDR3 protein: CASSRIQGARETQYF
V gene: TRBV7-2; J gene: TRBJ2-7; D gene: .; CDR3 protein: CASSLQGGKTVLGGEQYF
V gene: TRBV30; J gene: TRBJ1-4; D gene: .; CDR3 protein: CAWSGHEKLFF
V gene: TRBV7-9; J gene: TRBJ1-4; D gene: TRBD1; CDR3 protein: CASSYMDREKLFF
V gene: TRBV5-4; J gene: TRBJ2-7; D gene: .; CDR3 protein: CASSLEGGFSYEQYF
V gene: TRBV6-1; J gene: TRBJ1-6; D gene: .; CDR3 protein: CASSPSSYNSPLHF
V gene: TRBV5-1; J gene: TRBJ1-5; D gene: .; CDR3 protein: CASSPGTHSNQPQHF
V gene: TRBV10-1; J gene: TRBJ2-4; D gene: TRBD1; CDR3 protein: CASSETGENIQYF
V gene: TRBV30; J gene: TRBJ1-2; D gene: .; CDR3 protein: CAWSSQGYDGYTF
V gene: TRBV30; J gene: TRBJ2-5; D gene: .; CDR3 protein: CAWRVGQQETQYF